Listed here are 27 T cell receptor beta chains from one sample, sequenced in a study of shared T cell receptors in the human thymus (dated by TCRdb to the early 2020s). To prepare the library, the immunoSEQ multiplex PCR assay was applied. The immuneACCESS repertoire file appears here via TCRdb, limited to in-frame rearrangements. These files lack a portion of the clones; in checked studies, under half of the deficit traces to unresolved V genes, and the cause of the others is not known. In all, the sample holds approximately 760,000 clones, and around 85% of those were seen once. The biggest ten clones account for more than 0.008% of the sample. This sample was also put to use in a study of human thymus T cells.

Sequencing used thymocytes. Receptors originate from a girl in the first two years of life with a congenital heart defect. Donor details come from another sample of the same person, matched by shared clones.

V is TRBV29-1 and J is TRBJ2-7; D is uncertain. Trimming left V 4 bases short and J 5 bases short, with 6 bases between. Germline-derived CDR1 and CDR2 are SQVTM and ANQGSEA. The CDR3 covers 10 residues. CDR3 protein: CSVASDEQYF. CDR3 DNA sequence: TGCAGCGTTGCCTCTGACGAGCAGTACTTC.

V gene TRBV4-1 combines with J gene TRBJ1-2, with 7 bases fitting TRBD1. CDR1 is MGHRA, CDR2 YSYEKL, per germline. This CDR3 has 17 amino acids. J lost 0 bases, V lost 0 bases, and 7 bases had no gene match. The CDR3 DNA reads as TGCGCCAGCAGCCAAGATCTCGGGACAGCGCCTAACTATGGCTACACCTTC. It specifies CASSQDLGTAPNYGYTF.

This chain connects TRBV9 to TRBJ1-1; 9 bases fit TRBD1. Germline trimming cut 3 bases from V and 4 bases from J; bases unmatched to any gene: 7. Germline values: CDR1 SGDLS, CDR2 YYNGEE. The CDR3 totals 15 residues. CDR3 coding DNA: TGTGCCAGCAGCGAGGGACAGGGTTTGAGCACTGAAGCTTTCTTT. It codes for CASSEGQGLSTEAFF.

The CDR3 coding sequence is TGTGCCAGCAGTTATCCCGCAGGGGTCGGGGGCTACACCTTC. This translates into CASSYPAGVGGYTF. The chain uses TRBV6-6 and TRBJ1-2; tentatively, D is TRBD1 (6 bases). The germline V and J ends were trimmed by 3 bases and 8 bases, with 16 bases remaining between them. The CDR3 covers 14 residues. CDR1 is MNHNY, CDR2 SVGAGI, per germline (reference sequence).

J is TRBJ1-6 and V is TRBV6-5; D might be TRBD1 (5 bases). The V gene lost 11 bases and the J gene lost 5 bases, with 16 bases spanning the gap. This CDR3 contains 14 residues. In germline, CDR1 is MNHEY, CDR2 SVGAGI. CDR3 residues: CAGGLTADNSPLHF. For the CDR3, the DNA is TGTGCCGGGGGACTAACCGCGGATAATTCACCCCTCCACTTT.

This sequence joins TRBV2 and TRBJ2-1; 11 nucleotides match TRBD2. Per germline, CDR1 SNHLY and CDR2 FYNNEI. The CDR3 length is 16 residues. Trimming removed 7 bases from V and 4 bases from J; junction bases left unmatched: 9. Here the CDR3 reads CASTPLAGVDYNEQFF. The CDR3 DNA reads TGTGCCAGCACCCCACTAGCGGGGGTTGATTACAATGAGCAGTTCTTC.

The J gene is TRBJ1-6, the V gene TRBV10-3; a weak D match, TRBD1 (6 bases). The CDR3 is 14 amino acids. In germline, CDR1 is ENHRY, CDR2 SYGVKD. Deletions cut 11 bases from V and 8 bases from J, with 19 bases between. Here the CDR3 DNA reads TGTGCCTCAACGGTGGACAGAATGGATTCACCCCTCCACTTT. It codes for CASTVDRMDSPLHF.

The chain uses TRBV5-1 and TRBJ2-2, with D possibly matching TRBD2 (5 bases). The germline V gene has CDR1 SGHRS and CDR2 YFSETQ. The V and J ends lost 4 bases and 6 bases respectively, with 13 bases between them. The CDR3 totals 14 residues. The CDR3, as DNA: TGCGCCAGCAGCCTAAAGACTATACCCGGGGAGCTGTTTTTT. Its protein is CASSLKTIPGELFF.

The rearrangement uses TRBV27 and TRBJ1-2; 8 bases align to TRBD1. CDR3 length equals 12 residues. Germline CDR1 and CDR2: MNHEY and SMNVEV (reference sequence). J was trimmed by 4 bases and V by 8 bases; bases with no gene match: 3. CDR3 amino acids: CASCGTGYGYTF. For the CDR3, the DNA is TGTGCCAGCTGTGGGACAGGCTATGGCTACACCTTC.

This rearrangement joins TRBV11-2 to TRBJ1-1; D is undetermined. Germline V gene data show CDR1 as SGHAT and CDR2 as FQNNGV. Trimming took 2 bases from V and 2 from J, leaving 15 bases between them. The CDR3 runs 16 residues. In DNA, the CDR3 is TGTGCCAGCAGCTTATATTTTACTCGTCTCAACACTGAAGCTTTCTTT. It specifies CASSLYFTRLNTEAFF.

The rearrangement links TRBV5-8 to TRBJ2-5; D is perhaps TRBD1 (6 bases). The J call may be in error: the DNA end matches TRBJ2-7 better. Per germline, CDR1 SGHTS and CDR2 YDEGEE. The CDR3 spans 15 residues. The CDR3 DNA sequence: TGTGCCAGCAGCCCACCCAGGGGTCACTCCTACGAGCAGTACTTC. Translation: CASSPPRGHSYEQYF.

The chain recombines TRBV5-8 with TRBJ1-5; D gene uncertain. Germline CDR1 SGHTS, CDR2 YDEGEE. With 0 bases removed from V and 0 bases from J, the gap between germline ends came to 10 bases. This CDR3 comprises 16 residues. This chain's CDR3 is CASSLAGKNSNQPQHF. DNA of the CDR3: TGTGCCAGCAGCTTGGCCGGGAAGAATAGCAATCAGCCCCAGCATTTT.

The chain employs TRBV11-2 and TRBJ1-1; 7 nucleotides agree with TRBD1. This CDR3 contains 13 residues. Germline values: CDR1 SGHAT, CDR2 FQNNGV. J gave up 7 bases and V 5 bases, and 7 bases lay outside the gene matches. In nucleotides, the CDR3 is TGTGCCAGCAGCACCCTGCGACAGGGTGAAGCTTTCTTT. This codes for CASSTLRQGEAFF. The full variable domain, its missing parts supplied by reference TRBV11-2 and TRBJ1-1, is EAGVAQSPRYKIIEKRQSVAFWCNPISGHATLYWYQQILGQGPKLLIQFQNNGVVDDSQLPKDRFSAERLKGVDSTLKIQPAKLEDSAVYLCASSTLRQGEAFFGQGTRLTVV.

The chain is built from TRBV6-1 and TRBJ1-1, with 11 bases matching TRBD1. CDR1 is MNHNS, CDR2 SASEGT, per germline. This CDR3 comprises 15 residues. Trimming at V came to 7 bases and at J to 2 bases, leaving 6 bases not matched to a gene. The CDR3 coding sequence is TGTGCCAGCAATAGTGGGACAGGGGGAAACACTGAAGCTTTCTTT. This gives the protein CASNSGTGGNTEAFF.

The V gene is TRBV5-1, the J gene TRBJ2-7; TRBD1 aligns across 9 bases. The CDR3 totals 15 residues. CDR1 and CDR2 from the germline V gene are SGHRS and YFSETQ. Trimming removed 0 bases from V and 2 bases from J; junction bases left unmatched: 3. CDR3 nucleotide sequence: TGCGCCAGCAGCTTGGGGACAGGGGTGACCTACGAGCAGTACTTC. Translating it yields CASSLGTGVTYEQYF.

CDR3 sequence: CASSRGKGSNYGYTF. The DNA for the CDR3 is TGTGCCAGCAGTAGGGGTAAGGGGTCCAACTATGGCTACACCTTC. This chain connects TRBV28 to TRBJ1-2, with TRBD1 as a possible D gene (5 bases). The V end lost 5 bases, the J end lost 2 bases, and 15 bases lay between the germline ends. Germline assignment: CDR1 MDHEN and CDR2 SYDVKM. This CDR3 spans 15 amino acids.

The V call is TRBV7-8, the J call TRBJ1-1; no definite D call. Germline values: CDR1 SGHVS, CDR2 FQNEAQ. The V end was cut by 5 bases, the J end by 1 base, with 8 bases between. The CDR3 has 13 amino acids. The CDR3 loop is CASSRNRNTEAFF. CDR3 sequence (DNA): TGTGCCAGCAGCCGAAACAGGAACACTGAAGCTTTCTTT.

The J gene is TRBJ2-3, the V gene TRBV19; D perhaps matches TRBD2 (6 bases). The CDR3 spans 16 residues. Germline V gene lookup returns CDR1 LNHDA and CDR2 SQIVND (reference sequence). Trimming removed 7 bases at V and 2 bases at J, with 19 bases between. The CDR3: CASTPSGVSLTDTQYF. CDR3 coding DNA: TGTGCCAGTACCCCCTCGGGGGTTTCACTCACAGATACGCAGTATTTT.

The chain has TRBV7-8 and TRBJ2-3; TRBD1 matches at 9 bases. With V trimmed by 8 bases and J by 4 bases, 10 bases remained unmatched. The V gene's germline CDR1 is SGHVS and CDR2 FQNEAQ. The CDR3 is 15 residues long. CDR3 sequence reads: CASHPRDRDSDTQYF. The CDR3 DNA follows: TGTGCCAGCCACCCCCGGGACAGGGATTCAGATACGCAGTATTTT.

This clone showed up just a few times. This sequence joins TRBV14 and TRBJ2-7; TRBD2 is a possible D gene (7 bases). This CDR3 comprises 15 residues. Germline V gives CDR1 SGHDN, CDR2 FVKESK. The ends were cut back, 4 bases at V and 0 bases at J, with 13 bases in the middle. CDR3 in DNA: TGTGCCAGCAGCCCCCTAGCGGACAGCTCCTACGAGCAGTACTTC. Its protein is CASSPLADSSYEQYF.

This clone was recorded once. The chain carries TRBV19 and TRBJ1-5, with 9 bases matching TRBD1. CDR3 length: 16 residues. V shed 2 bases, J shed 4 bases, and the junction held 6 bases outside the gene matches. Germline-derived CDR1 and CDR2 are LNHDA and SQIVND (reference sequence). The CDR3 DNA reads as TGTGCCAGTAGTATATTCGGTGGACAGGGGAATCAGCCCCAGCATTTT. Protein product: CASSIFGGQGNQPQHF.

The V gene is TRBV6-1, the J gene TRBJ1-1; TRBD1 is a possible D gene (6 bases). Deletions cut 6 bases from V and 9 bases from J, with 14 bases between. Germline CDR1 and CDR2: MNHNS and SASEGT. The CDR3 has 12 residues. The CDR3 sequence is CASSDRQEQAFF. The CDR3 coding sequence is TGTGCCAGCAGCGATCGACAGGAGCAAGCTTTCTTT.

The CDR3: CASSARDSITHANTGELFF. CDR3 nucleotides: TGTGCCAGCAGCGCCCGGGACTCAATAACCCACGCGAACACCGGGGAGCTGTTTTTT. The rearrangement links TRBV9 to TRBJ2-2, with D possibly TRBD2 on 6 matching bases. V lost 3 bases to trimming and J lost 0 bases, with 21 bases between them. The CDR3 extends over 19 amino acids. Germline CDR1 reads SGDLS; CDR2 reads YYNGEE.

This sequence joins TRBV19 and TRBJ1-1; D may be TRBD1 (5 bases). V was clipped by 6 bases and J by 0 bases, with 17 bases between them. The CDR3 has 16 amino acids. The V gene's germline CDR1 is LNHDA and CDR2 SQIVND (reference sequence). The CDR3 nucleotides read TGTGCCAGTAGAGTCCACGGGGGGATCATGAACACTGAAGCTTTCTTT. Translating gives CASRVHGGIMNTEAFF.

V is TRBV15 and J is TRBJ1-2; 7 bases are a match to TRBD1. The V gene's germline CDR1 is LNHNV and CDR2 YYDKDF (reference sequence). The CDR3 has 15 amino acids. The trim removed 1 base at V and 0 bases at J, leaving 2 bases unmatched. The DNA of the CDR3 is TGTGCCACCAGCAGAGTAGACAGGGCTAACTATGGCTACACCTTC. Encoded protein: CATSRVDRANYGYTF.

The chain couples TRBV5-8 to TRBJ2-5; 8 positions agree with TRBD1. The junction had 6 bases not matched to a gene; V was cut back by 4 bases and J by 4 bases. The CDR3 covers 14 residues. From germline, CDR1 is SGHTS and CDR2 YDEGEE. The DNA of the CDR3 is TGTGCCAGCAGCACCGGACAGGGAGGAGAGACCCAGTACTTC. Translation: CASSTGQGGETQYF.

The chain employs TRBV5-4 and TRBJ1-1; TRBD1 matches at 7 bases. Germline V gene lookup returns CDR1 SGHNT and CDR2 YYREEE (reference sequence). The CDR3 consists of 13 residues. The junction had 9 bases not matched to a gene; V was cut back by 4 bases and J by 9 bases. The CDR3 coding sequence is TGTGCCAGCAGCCGCCGGACAGGACATAAAGCTTTCTTT. It codes for CASSRRTGHKAFF.